Following are 6 T cell receptor beta chains from one sample sequenced in a study of cytomegalovirus exposure and HLA in healthy donors. Both 60 Vbeta primers and 13 Jbeta primers went into the PCR. Repertoires were generated with immunoSEQ multiplex PCR, while TCRdb's copy carries only in-frame clones and drops some. Counted here are about 98,000 clones, around 80% occurring once; the ten biggest clones make up 7.5% to 9.5%. Sequences were obtained from PBMCs. These receptors were taken from a human donor in good health.

V usage is TRBV11-2 and J usage is TRBJ1-2; 10 positions match TRBD1. Unmatched junction bases numbered 5, after V lost 3 bases and J lost 4 bases. The CDR3 loop spans 15 amino acids. Per germline, CDR1 SGHAT and CDR2 FQNNGV. This CDR3 is CASSFGQGGTYGYTF. CDR3 coding DNA: TGTGCCAGCAGCTTCGGACAGGGGGGAACCTATGGCTACACCTTC.

This clone was seen a handful of times. In DNA, the CDR3 is TGTGCCAGCAGGGCCTTAGGGGGCTCCAATCAGCCCCAGCATTTT. Encoded protein: CASRALGGSNQPQHF. The genes are TRBV5-8 and TRBJ1-5, with 7 nucleotides matching TRBD1. V trimming: 5 bases; J trimming: 3 bases; junction bases outside the gene matches: 8. CDR3 length: 15 residues. In germline, CDR1 is SGHTS, CDR2 YDEGEE.

This chain links TRBV14 with TRBJ2-2, with 8 bases matching TRBD1. The germline V gene has CDR1 SGHDN and CDR2 FVKESK. V was clipped by 3 bases and J by 4 bases; unmatched bases: 4. The CDR3 covers 15 residues. The CDR3 DNA sequence: TGTGCCAGCAGCCAGAGGACAGGGAGCACCGGGGAGCTGTTTTTT. This codes for CASSQRTGSTGELFF. Complete variable domain (other parts from reference TRBV14 and TRBJ2-2): EAGVTQFPSHSVIEKGQTVTLRCDPISGHDNLYWYRRVMGKEIKFLLHFVKESKQDESGMPNNRFLAERTGGTYSTLKVQPAELEDSGVYFCASSQRTGSTGELFFGEGSRLTVL.

The genes are TRBV6-1 and TRBJ1-5; D is unclear. Germline CDR1 is MNHNS and CDR2 is SASEGT. Between the trimmed V and J ends, which lost 8 bases and 3 bases, there was a span of 11 bases. This CDR3 contains 13 residues. CDR3 region: CASGAKNNQPQHF. Here the CDR3 DNA reads TGTGCCAGCGGAGCGAAAAACAATCAGCCCCAGCATTTT.

The chain employs TRBV15 and TRBJ1-2; TRBD1 agrees at 10 bases. This CDR3 has 16 residues. V shed 5 bases and J 2 bases; nucleotides not matched to a gene: 8. The V gene's germline CDR1 is LNHNV and CDR2 YYDKDF (reference sequence). CDR3: CATSLQEGQGNYGYTF. CDR3 DNA: TGTGCCACCAGCCTGCAGGAGGGACAGGGGAACTATGGCTACACCTTC.

The gene calls are TRBV5-1 and TRBJ1-3, with 7 positions matching TRBD1. This CDR3 region has 16 residues. Germline V gene data show CDR1 as SGHRS and CDR2 as YFSETQ. V gave up 0 bases and J gave up 0 bases; unmatched junction bases: 3. The CDR3 DNA sequence: TGCGCCAGCAGCTTGGGGGACAGCGGCTCTGGAAACACCATATATTTT. Translating it yields CASSLGDSGSGNTIYF. Full variable domain (outside the CDR3, taken from reference TRBV5-1 and TRBJ1-3): KAGVTQTPRYLIKTRGQQVTLSCSPISGHRSVSWYQQTPGQGLQFLFEYFSETQRNKGNFPGRFSGRQFSNSRSEMNVSTLELGDSALYLCASSLGDSGSGNTIYFGEGSWLTVV.